One and the same sample provided the 20 T cell receptor beta chains below, sequenced in a study of blood T cells in healthy people across ages. Sample-barcoded 5' priming and a J-beta primer mix drove a second PCR of roughly 7 to 11 cycles. TCRdb used MiXCR to reprocess the 5' RACE reads, holding one entry per CDR3 protein. The sample contains 600,000 to 1,000,000 distinct CDR3 sequences, 25% of which appear only once. This sample also belongs to another study, concerning T cells of mothers and their children.

Sequenced: blood. These receptors all stem from a boy younger than 18 in good health.

The V and J genes are TRBV7-9 and TRBJ1-4, with 9 bases identical to TRBD1. Germline V gives CDR1 SEHNR, CDR2 FQNEAQ (reference sequence). J gave up 7 bases and V 5 bases, and 8 bases lay outside the gene matches. The CDR3 consists of 15 residues. This CDR3 reads CASSPQDRGSEKLFF. In nucleotides, the CDR3 is TGTGCCAGCAGCCCCCAGGACAGGGGAAGTGAAAAACTGTTTTTT.

This clonotype has only a few counts. This chain connects TRBV28 to TRBJ1-6, with D unclear. Trimming left V 6 bases short and J 7 bases short, with 16 bases between. Germline CDR1 reads MDHEN; CDR2 reads SYDVKM. This CDR3 has 15 amino acids. The CDR3 DNA reads as TGTGCCAGCAGCTTGACTGGACTGACAAATTCACCCCTCCACTTT. Translated: CASSLTGLTNSPLHF. Filled out from reference TRBV28 and TRBJ1-6, the complete variable domain reads DVKVTQSSRYLVKRTGEKVFLECVQDMDHENMFWYRQDPGLGLRLIYFSYDVKMKEKGDIPEGYSVSREKKERFSLILESASTNQTSMYLCASSLTGLTNSPLHFGNGTRLTVT.

The V and J genes are TRBV2 and TRBJ2-7, with 7 bases identical to TRBD1. The CDR3 length is 13 residues. Trimming at V came to 6 bases and at J to 5 bases, leaving 7 bases not matched to a gene. CDR1 is SNHLY and CDR2 is FYNNEI in the germline V gene. The CDR3 loop is CASRTTGSHEQYF. CDR3 sequence (DNA): TGTGCCAGCAGGACGACAGGGTCCCACGAGCAGTACTTC.

The chain employs TRBV3-1 and TRBJ2-1; TRBD1 matches 7 bases. Germline assignment: CDR1 LGHDT and CDR2 YNNKEL (reference sequence). CDR3 length: 17 residues. The V and J ends lost 5 bases and 6 bases, in that order; junction bases with no gene match: 16. CDR3 residues: CASSSRQGTTIVNEQFF. The CDR3, as DNA: TGTGCCAGCAGCTCACGACAGGGAACAACAATAGTCAATGAGCAGTTCTTC.

This clonotype came up a few times. The chain combines TRBV5-6 with TRBJ2-7; perhaps TRBD1 as D (6 bases). The CDR3 runs to 14 residues. Per germline, CDR1 SGHDT and CDR2 YYEEEE. Trimming removed 4 bases from V and 2 bases from J, with 13 bases in between. This chain's CDR3 is CASSATGQAYEQYF. CDR3 sequence (DNA): TGTGCCAGCAGCGCTACGGGACAAGCCTACGAGCAGTACTTC.

The chain uses TRBV28 and TRBJ2-1; 8 positions match TRBD2. J lost 6 bases, V lost 6 bases, and 10 bases had no gene match. Germline CDR1 is MDHEN and CDR2 is SYDVKM. The CDR3 covers 15 residues. CDR3 nucleotide sequence: TGTGCCAGCAGCCCCACCGGGACTAGGGGCAATGAGCAGTTCTTC. Protein: CASSPTGTRGNEQFF.

There are a few counts of this clonotype. The CDR3 nucleotides read TGCAGTGCTAGAGACCCAGCGGGAGGGGAACCAGATACGCAGTATTTT. Translation: CSARDPAGGEPDTQYF. The chain couples TRBV20-1 to TRBJ2-3, with 10 bases fitting TRBD2. J lost 4 bases, V lost 0 bases, and 7 bases had no gene match. This CDR3 region has 16 residues. Germline V gene sequence: CDR1 DFQATT, CDR2 SNEGSKA (reference sequence).

This clonotype was picked up a small number of times. Sequence at one end of the junction differs from germline and may be a read error. The rearrangement uses TRBV5-1 and TRBJ2-2; D perhaps matches TRBD2 (7 bases). Germline V gene lookup returns CDR1 SGHRS and CDR2 YFSETQ. The CDR3 loop spans 12 amino acids. CDR3 protein: CASSTGGGELSF. The CDR3 nucleotides are TGCGCCAGCAGCACGGGGGGCGGGGAGCTGTCTTTT.

The chain couples TRBV20-1 to TRBJ2-5, with D possibly matching TRBD1 (5 bases). The V gene's germline CDR1 is DFQATT and CDR2 SNEGSKA (reference sequence). The V and J ends lost 2 bases and 5 bases respectively, with 9 bases between them. The CDR3 loop spans 12 amino acids. The CDR3 DNA follows: TGCAGTGCTAGACCAGGGTGCGAGACCCAGTACTTC. Protein sequence: CSARPGCETQYF.

This clonotype was recorded a few times. The CDR3 sequence: CASSGGTRTDTQYF. DNA of the CDR3: TGTGCCAGCAGCGGGGGGACTCGCACAGATACGCAGTATTTT. The V gene is TRBV9, the J gene TRBJ2-3; possible D gene TRBD2, 6 bases. This CDR3 is 14 amino acids long. Trimming removed 3 bases from V and 1 base from J, with 9 bases in between. Per the germline V gene, CDR1 is SGDLS and CDR2 is YYNGEE.

The gene calls are TRBV2 and TRBJ1-4; 9 bases map to TRBD1. V shed 6 bases, J shed 7 bases, and the junction held 12 bases outside the gene matches. This CDR3 has 16 amino acids. CDR1 is SNHLY, CDR2 FYNNEI, per germline. The CDR3 DNA reads as TGTGCCAGCAGCCCCCCTGGGACAGGGAGTGGTGAAAAACTGTTTTTT. Translated: CASSPPGTGSGEKLFF.

This rearrangement joins TRBV28 to TRBJ2-1, with D perhaps TRBD1 or TRBD2 (5 bases each). With 6 bases removed from V and 4 bases from J, the gap between germline ends came to 19 bases. Germline-derived CDR1 and CDR2 are MDHEN and SYDVKM. The CDR3 sequence is 16 residues long. In DNA form, the CDR3 reads TGTGCCAGCAGGAACCGTGGGACCTGGATTTACAATGAGCAGTTCTTC. Its protein product is CASRNRGTWIYNEQFF.

This clonotype showed up many times. This chain joins TRBV2 and TRBJ2-5; D is undetermined. CDR1 is SNHLY, CDR2 FYNNEI, per germline. The V end was cut by 1 base, the J end by 5 bases, with 2 bases between. The CDR3 contains 11 residues. The CDR3 DNA is TGTGCCAGCAGTGAAGAGGAGACCCAGTACTTC. Translated: CASSEEETQYF. Complete variable domain (other parts from reference TRBV2 and TRBJ2-5): EPEVTQTPSHQVTQMGQEVILRCVPISNHLYFYWYRQILGQKVEFLVSFYNNEISEKSEIFDDQFSVERPDGSNFTLKIRSTKLEDSAMYFCASSEEETQYFGPGTRLLVL.

This clonotype was counted between two and nine times. This chain links TRBV12-3 or TRBV12-4 with TRBJ2-2, with TRBD1 matching over 9 bases. V shed 3 bases, J shed 6 bases, and the junction held 5 bases outside the gene matches. There are 15 residues in the CDR3. CDR3 DNA sequence: TGTGCCAGCAGTTTGGGGGACAGGGAAGCCGGGGAGCTGTTTTTT. Its translation is CASSLGDREAGELFF.

Only a few counts were recorded for this clonotype. The chain couples TRBV10-3 to TRBJ2-3; TRBD1 matches 8 bases. CDR3 length: 14 amino acids. Germline V lookup: CDR1 ENHRY, CDR2 SYGVKD. The J segment lost 1 base and the V segment lost 5 bases, leaving 2 bases of the junction unmatched. The CDR3 bases are TGTGCCATCAGTATGGGACAGGGCACAGATACGCAGTATTTT. Residues: CAISMGQGTDTQYF.

This chain connects TRBV4-1 to TRBJ1-1; possibly TRBD1 for D (5 bases). Trimming shortened V by 3 bases and J by 1 base, and 15 bases separated the two germline ends. The CDR3 covers 16 residues. Germline V gene data show CDR1 as MGHRA and CDR2 as YSYEKL. CDR3 sequence reads: CASSQHKQVPNTEAFF. The CDR3, as DNA: TGCGCCAGCAGCCAGCATAAACAGGTCCCGAACACTGAAGCTTTCTTT.

The chain recombines TRBV19 with TRBJ2-4; D is unclear. This CDR3 comprises 12 residues. CDR1 LNHDA and CDR2 SQIVND come from the germline V gene (reference sequence). Trimming shortened V by 5 bases and J by 7 bases, and 9 bases separated the two germline ends. The CDR3, as DNA: TGTGCCAGTAGTCCTTCCCTGAACATTCAGTACTTC. Translating it yields CASSPSLNIQYF.

This clonotype was counted between two and nine times. This chain joins TRBV20-1 and TRBJ2-1; 8 positions agree with TRBD2. The CDR3 has 14 amino acids. V trimming: 5 bases; J trimming: 2 bases; junction bases outside the gene matches: 5. Germline loops: CDR1 DFQATT, CDR2 SNEGSKA (reference sequence). CDR3 in DNA: TGCAGTGCTGAACTAGCGGTAACCTACAATGAGCAGTTCTTC. Protein: CSAELAVTYNEQFF.

This clonotype was detected only a few times. Relative to the germline gene, one junction end is altered; a read error may explain this. V gene TRBV7-9 combines with J gene TRBJ1-1; TRBD1 matches at 9 bases. CDR3 length: 14 amino acids. CDR1 and CDR2 (germline): SEHNR, FQNEAQ (reference sequence). DNA for the CDR3: TGTGCCAGCAGCCGGACAGGGGTCAACACTGAAGCTTCCTTT. Translating it yields CASSRTGVNTEASF.

The chain is built from TRBV24-1 and TRBJ1-5; unclear D gene. The ends were cut back, 4 bases at V and 0 bases at J, with 9 bases in the middle. The germline gives CDR1 KGHDR, CDR2 SFDVKD. The CDR3 extends over 15 amino acids. CDR3 in amino acids: CATSDSDGSNQPQHF. CDR3 nucleotide sequence: TGTGCCACCAGTGACTCGGACGGTAGCAATCAGCCCCAGCATTTT.